Described below is a single T cell receptor beta chain sequence and its context. Looked up from germline, CDR1 is SGDLS and CDR2 is YYNGEE. The CDR3 covers 17 residues. V lost 0 bases to trimming and J lost 4 bases; unmatched junction nucleotides: 9. This sample is part of a study of blood T cell repertoires in COVID-19. Study details: In each case, the material was cDNA or gDNA derived from T cells, B-cell-depleted T cells, or PBMCs.

Original processing notes: Nucleated cell number was recorded as an estimate derived from reference gene primer amplification. Generated by immunoSEQ multiplex PCR, the TCRdb table keeps only in-frame clones and is missing some. V and J calls and clone size follow that table, whereas D and trimming were derived from the DNA. The sample lists some 260,000 clones; approximately 85% were seen once. Sequencing input: peripheral blood. This clonotype was sampled from a woman in her 30s with acute or convalescent COVID-19. This sequence joins TRBV9 and TRBJ2-2; the match to TRBD2 covers 7 bases. CDR3 sequence: CASSVDPWGGSTGELFF. Here the CDR3 DNA reads TGTGCCAGCAGCGTAGATCCATGGGGAGGGTCCACCGGGGAGCTGTTTTTT.